One sample yielded the 23 T cell receptor beta chains listed below, sequenced in a study of T-cell memory formation after mild COVID-19. TCRdb used MiXCR to reprocess the 5' RACE reads, holding one entry per CDR3 protein. Among under 250,000 distinct CDR3 sequences listed, 15% were seen once. The sequenced sample consisted of PBMCs or a T cell subset sorted from them (not recorded which). These receptors were obtained from an adult woman who had mild COVID-19 (a few samples of this study predate the infection). Cell type and time point are not known.

This clonotype was seen a handful of times. The chain employs TRBV7-9 and TRBJ2-7, with 8 bases fitting TRBD1. Germline loops: CDR1 SEHNR, CDR2 FQNEAQ (reference sequence). Trimming at V came to 5 bases and at J to 7 bases, leaving 13 bases not matched to a gene. The CDR3 runs 15 residues. This CDR3 is CASSGPGQAGREQYF. The CDR3 nucleotides are TGTGCCAGCAGCGGCCCGGGACAGGCTGGGAGAGAGCAGTACTTC. Together with reference TRBV7-9 and TRBJ2-7, the CDR3 gives the full variable domain: DTGVSQNPRHKITKRGQNVTFRCDPISEHNRLYWYRQTLGQGPEFLTYFQNEAQLEKSRLLSDRFSAERPKGSFSTLEIQRTEQGDSAMYLCASSGPGQAGREQYFGPGTRLTVT.

The chain employs TRBV20-1 and TRBJ2-7, with 8 bases aligning to TRBD2. Trimming removed 1 base from V and 2 bases from J; junction bases left unmatched: 10. Germline loops: CDR1 DFQATT, CDR2 SNEGSKA (reference sequence). CDR3 length: 16 residues. CDR3 sequence reads: CSARAPRAGVTYEQYF. The CDR3 coding sequence is TGCAGTGCTAGAGCTCCCCGAGCGGGAGTTACCTACGAGCAGTACTTC.

The table lists this clonotype with a few counts. The gene calls are TRBV9 and TRBJ2-5; D gene unclear. This CDR3 comprises 16 residues. V was cut by 0 bases and J by 1 base, with 13 bases left in between. Germline V gene sequence: CDR1 SGDLS, CDR2 YYNGEE. The CDR3 DNA sequence: TGTGCCAGCAGCGTAGGTCCAAAGCTCCCCCAAGAGACCCAGTACTTC. As protein: CASSVGPKLPQETQYF.

The chain recombines TRBV18 with TRBJ2-3, with D perhaps TRBD1 or TRBD2 (6 bases each). V was trimmed by 3 bases and J by 6 bases, leaving 16 bases between them. The CDR3 is 15 amino acids. Germline V gene data show CDR1 as KGHSH and CDR2 as LQKENI. The CDR3 reads CASSPSWGAQDTQYF. The CDR3 DNA sequence: TGTGCCAGCTCACCGAGTTGGGGGGCGCAGGATACGCAGTATTTT.

The chain carries TRBV5-4 and TRBJ1-5; no clear D gene. Germline CDR1 is SGHNT and CDR2 is YYREEE (reference sequence). The CDR3 contains 13 residues. Trimming left V 0 bases short and J 9 bases short, with 10 bases between. The CDR3, as DNA: TGTGCCAGCAGCTTGGGAGGGCTCGGGCCCCAGCATTTT. It codes for CASSLGGLGPQHF.

This clonotype was detected only a few times. The chain combines TRBV29-1 with TRBJ1-1; 8 positions agree with TRBD1. The V gene's germline CDR1 is SQVTM and CDR2 ANQGSEA. Losses at the gene ends were 6 bases for V and 7 bases for J; bases not matched to a gene: 13. This CDR3 has 14 amino acids. The CDR3, as DNA: TGCAGCGTGAAAGGACAGGGAGGAGTATATGAAGCTTTCTTT. This sequence encodes CSVKGQGGVYEAFF. The whole variable domain, filled in from reference TRBV29-1 and TRBJ1-1, reads SAVISQKPSRDICQRGTSLTIQCQVDSQVTMMFWYRQQPGQSLTLIATANQGSEATYESGFVIDKFPISRPNLTFSTLTVSNMSPEDSSIYLCSVKGQGGVYEAFFGQGTRLTVV.

This clonotype was recorded a few times. The chain uses TRBV5-1 and TRBJ2-6; 10 positions match TRBD1. Germline V gives CDR1 SGHRS, CDR2 YFSETQ. The CDR3 runs 18 residues. Trimming cost V 4 bases and J 1 base; bases outside gene matches: 8. The CDR3 DNA follows: TGCGCCAGCAGCCAGCTTCCGGGACAGGGGTCTGGGGCCAACGTCCTGACTTTC. This codes for CASSQLPGQGSGANVLTF.

In its sample, this clonotype was seen a few times. The J gene is TRBJ2-2, the V gene TRBV6-1, with TRBD2 as a possible D gene (6 bases). Germline V CDR1 and CDR2: MNHNS, SASEGT. The CDR3 length is 14 residues. Trimming left V 7 bases short and J 0 bases short, with 9 bases between. CDR3 nucleotide sequence: TGTGCCAGCATTGGCGGGACGAACACCGGGGAGCTGTTTTTT. Translation gives CASIGGTNTGELFF.

This clonotype has just a few counts. The CDR3 sequence is CAWSGGSTDTQYF. The DNA of the CDR3 is TGTGCCTGGAGTGGAGGTAGCACAGATACGCAGTATTTT. V is TRBV30 and J is TRBJ2-3, with unresolved D. The CDR3 runs to 13 residues. CDR1 and CDR2 from the germline V gene are GTSNPN and SVGIG (reference sequence). Trimming took 1 base from V and 0 from J, leaving 5 bases between them.

The J gene is TRBJ2-3, the V gene TRBV7-9; 8 bases fit TRBD2. The V gene's germline CDR1 is SEHNR and CDR2 FQNEAQ (reference sequence). The CDR3 has 13 residues. After removal of 10 bases from V and 0 bases from J, the junction contained 3 bases not matched to a gene. The CDR3 here is CATVAGSTDTQYF. CDR3 sequence (DNA): TGTGCCACGGTAGCGGGGAGCACAGATACGCAGTATTTT. The full variable domain, its missing parts supplied by reference TRBV7-9 and TRBJ2-3, is DTGVSQNPRHKITKRGQNVTFRCDPISEHNRLYWYRQTLGQGPEFLTYFQNEAQLEKSRLLSDRFSAERPKGSFSTLEIQRTEQGDSAMYLCATVAGSTDTQYFGPGTRLTVL.

The chain joins TRBV24-1 to TRBJ2-5, with 10 bases that match TRBD1. CDR3 length equals 17 residues. Germline loops: CDR1 KGHDR, CDR2 SFDVKD. Trimming at V came to 4 bases and at J to 4 bases, leaving 11 bases not matched to a gene. Here the CDR3 reads CATSDWGQGRLSETQYF. The CDR3 region has the DNA TGTGCCACCAGTGACTGGGGACAGGGGCGCTTATCAGAGACCCAGTACTTC.

This clonotype was seen more than once but under ten times. The CDR3 loop is CSTRTSAQNNEQFF. CDR3 sequence (DNA): TGCAGTACGAGGACTAGCGCCCAGAACAATGAGCAGTTCTTC. This chain uses TRBV29-1 with TRBJ2-1; 9 bases align to TRBD2. This CDR3 has 14 residues. CDR1 and CDR2 (germline): SQVTM, ANQGSEA.

This chain uses TRBV29-1 with TRBJ1-3; D remains ambiguous. Trimming shortened V by 7 bases and J by 7 bases, and 20 bases separated the two germline ends. Germline CDR1 is SQVTM and CDR2 is ANQGSEA. This CDR3 has 14 residues. Here the CDR3 DNA reads TGCAGCGCACCCCTCACGGTCCTAGGGAACACCATATATTTT. This encodes CSAPLTVLGNTIYF. Together with reference TRBV29-1 and TRBJ1-3, the CDR3 gives the full variable domain: SAVISQKPSRDICQRGTSLTIQCQVDSQVTMMFWYRQQPGQSLTLIATANQGSEATYESGFVIDKFPISRPNLTFSTLTVSNMSPEDSSIYLCSAPLTVLGNTIYFGEGSWLTVV.

This clonotype has more than one count but fewer than ten. This rearrangement joins TRBV18 to TRBJ1-2, with a possible D match to TRBD1 (6 bases). The CDR3 runs 16 residues. Trimming cost V 3 bases and J 2 bases, with 16 bases left between them. The germline V gene has CDR1 KGHSH and CDR2 LQKENI. The CDR3 region has the DNA TGTGCCAGCTCACCGTCCTCGGGGGCCTCGAACTATGGCTACACCTTC. This encodes CASSPSSGASNYGYTF.

This chain uses TRBV7-9 with TRBJ1-1, with 10 bases fitting TRBD1. CDR3 size: 18 residues. CDR1 and CDR2 from the germline V gene are SEHNR and FQNEAQ (reference sequence). V was clipped by 5 bases and J by 4 bases; unmatched bases: 16. Written as DNA, the CDR3 is TGTGCCAGCAGCCCTAGGCGGGACAGGGGAACCATGGGCACTGAAGCTTTCTTT. It codes for CASSPRRDRGTMGTEAFF.

This clonotype has only a few counts. This chain joins TRBV12-3 or TRBV12-4 and TRBJ2-7, with D tentatively TRBD1 (6 bases). The CDR3 length is 13 residues. Trimming took off 5 bases at V and 4 bases at J, with 12 bases between the two ends. CDR3 DNA sequence: TGTGCCAGCAGTCCCGGGACAAAGTACGAGCAGTACTTC. Encoded protein: CASSPGTKYEQYF.

This clonotype came up a few times. This chain connects TRBV15 to TRBJ1-4; D perhaps matches TRBD1 (6 bases). V gave up 1 base and J gave up 7 bases, with 10 bases separating them. This CDR3 region has 14 residues. Germline assignment: CDR1 LNHNV and CDR2 YYDKDF (reference sequence). Here the CDR3 reads CATSRGGDTEKLFF. As DNA, the CDR3 is TGTGCCACCAGCAGAGGCGGGGACACTGAAAAACTGTTTTTT.

In this sample, this clonotype turned up many times. V usage is TRBV10-3 and J usage is TRBJ2-1, with 9 bases that match TRBD2. Germline CDR1 and CDR2: ENHRY and SYGVKD. CDR3 size: 16 residues. V dropped 8 bases and J dropped 6; count of bases not matched to a gene: 14. CDR3 sequence: CAIGTSERGDFNEQFF. The CDR3 nucleotides read TGTGCCATCGGAACAAGTGAGCGGGGGGACTTCAATGAGCAGTTCTTC.

The chain carries TRBV4-1 and TRBJ1-1; TRBD1 might be the D (5 bases). The V and J ends lost 5 bases and 0 bases respectively, with 25 bases between them. The germline gives CDR1 MGHRA, CDR2 YSYEKL. The CDR3 runs 19 residues. DNA for the CDR3: TGCGCCAGCAGCGCTGCCCCGGGACTCCGATTGACCATGAACACTGAAGCTTTCTTT. Translation gives CASSAAPGLRLTMNTEAFF.

The rearrangement uses TRBV5-4 and TRBJ1-5; 8 positions match TRBD1. The germline gives CDR1 SGHNT, CDR2 YYREEE (reference sequence). The length of the CDR3 is 16 residues. Unmatched junction bases numbered 9, after V lost 0 bases and J lost 7 bases. The CDR3 loop is CASSLGGQDPTQPQHF. CDR3 nucleotides: TGTGCCAGCAGCTTGGGGGGACAGGATCCCACACAGCCCCAGCATTTT.

A few counts support this clonotype. The rearrangement links TRBV20-1 to TRBJ2-7; 7 bases are a match to TRBD1. Unmatched junction bases numbered 5, after V lost 4 bases and J lost 5 bases. Germline V gene sequence: CDR1 DFQATT, CDR2 SNEGSKA (reference sequence). This CDR3 spans 12 amino acids. The CDR3 sequence: CSATDRPDEQYF. In DNA form, the CDR3 reads TGCAGTGCTACGGACAGGCCAGACGAGCAGTACTTC.

The chain combines TRBV7-2 with TRBJ2-2, with D unresolved. The CDR3 runs to 16 residues. Germline V gene sequence: CDR1 SGHTA, CDR2 FQGNSA. Trimming stripped 4 bases from V and 4 bases from J, with 16 bases between. The CDR3 DNA sequence: TGTGCCAGCAGCTCTCCTTACGCTGTGGGCACCGGGGAGCTGTTTTTT. Its translation is CASSSPYAVGTGELFF. Drawing the rest from reference TRBV7-2 and TRBJ2-2, the complete variable domain is GAGVSQSPSNKVTEKGKDVELRCDPISGHTALYWYRQSLGQGLEFLIYFQGNSAPDKSGLPSDRFSAERTGGSVSTLTIQRTQQEDSAVYLCASSSPYAVGTGELFFGEGSRLTVL.

This clonotype was seen more than once but under ten times. The genes are TRBV29-1 and TRBJ2-6; D is undetermined. The V gene's germline CDR1 is SQVTM and CDR2 ANQGSEA. The CDR3 spans 15 residues. V was trimmed by 3 bases and J by 0 bases, leaving 9 bases between them. The CDR3 here is CSVEWASSGANVLTF. Here the CDR3 DNA reads TGCAGCGTTGAGTGGGCAAGCTCTGGGGCCAACGTCCTGACTTTC.